This TCR beta chain appears in the sequencing data of a study of blood T cell repertoires in COVID-19. The CDR3 length is 14 residues. Unmatched junction bases numbered 3, after V lost 6 bases and J lost 0 bases. Germline assignment: CDR1 SNHLY and CDR2 FYNNEI. Clones were read by immunoSEQ multiplex PCR, and TCRdb kept only the in-frame ones, dropping some. The sample shows about 370,000 clones, approximately 87% of them seen only once. Followed longitudinally, the Seattle patients had been enrolled during active infection. The origin of this receptor is a woman in her thirties with COVID-19, enrolled during active disease. The chain links TRBV2 to TRBJ2-7; 9 nucleotides align to TRBD2. Sequenced input: peripheral blood. CDR3 DNA: TGTGCCAGCAGGGAGACTAGCGGCTCCTACGAGCAGTACTTC. Its protein product is CASRETSGSYEQYF.